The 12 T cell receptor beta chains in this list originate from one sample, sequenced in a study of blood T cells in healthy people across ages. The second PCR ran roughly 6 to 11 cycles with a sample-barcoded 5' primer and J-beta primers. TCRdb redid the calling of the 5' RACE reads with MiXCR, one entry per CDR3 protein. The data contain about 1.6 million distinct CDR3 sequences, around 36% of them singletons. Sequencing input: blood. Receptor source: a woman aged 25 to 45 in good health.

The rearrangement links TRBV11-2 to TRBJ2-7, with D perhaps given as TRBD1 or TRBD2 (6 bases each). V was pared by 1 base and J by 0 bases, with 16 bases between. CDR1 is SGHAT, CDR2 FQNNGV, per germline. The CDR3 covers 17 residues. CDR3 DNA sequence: TGTGCCAGCAGCTTAGGACCACCGGGGGCAAGCTCCTACGAGCAGTACTTC. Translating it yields CASSLGPPGASSYEQYF.

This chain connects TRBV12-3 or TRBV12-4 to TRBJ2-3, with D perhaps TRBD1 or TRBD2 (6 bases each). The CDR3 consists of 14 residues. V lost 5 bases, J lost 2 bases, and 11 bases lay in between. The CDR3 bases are TGTGCCAGCAGTCCGGGGGCGCACACAGATACGCAGTATTTT. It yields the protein CASSPGAHTDTQYF.

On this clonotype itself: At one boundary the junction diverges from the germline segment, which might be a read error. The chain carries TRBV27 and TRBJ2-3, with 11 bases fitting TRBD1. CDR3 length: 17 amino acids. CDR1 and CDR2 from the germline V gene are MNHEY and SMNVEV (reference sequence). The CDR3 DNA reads TGTGCCTGCAGTTTATCGTCGTGGACAGGGGGCATGCATACGCAGTATTTT. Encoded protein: CACSLSSWTGGMHTQYF.

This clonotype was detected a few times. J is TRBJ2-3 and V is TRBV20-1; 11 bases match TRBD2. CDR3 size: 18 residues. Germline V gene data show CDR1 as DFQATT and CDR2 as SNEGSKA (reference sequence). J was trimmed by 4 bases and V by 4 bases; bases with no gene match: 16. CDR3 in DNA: TGCAGTGCTACTGACCTTGGGACTAGCGGCCGTGAGGCAGATACGCAGTATTTT. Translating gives CSATDLGTSGREADTQYF.

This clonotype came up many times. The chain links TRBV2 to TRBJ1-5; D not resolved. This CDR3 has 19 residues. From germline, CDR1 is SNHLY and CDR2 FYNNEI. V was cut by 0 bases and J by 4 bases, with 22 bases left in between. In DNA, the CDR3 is TGTGCCAGCAGTGAAGCGCTCACAGCCAAATCAACGGGGAATCAGCCCCAGCATTTT. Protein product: CASSEALTAKSTGNQPQHF.

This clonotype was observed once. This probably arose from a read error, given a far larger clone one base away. CDR3 protein: CANRQGAYEQYF. CDR3 DNA: TGTGCCAACAGACAGGGGGCCTACGAGCAGTACTTC. The chain links TRBV28 to TRBJ2-5, with TRBD1 matching over 9 bases. TRBJ2-7 explains the end of the DNA better; the J call may be wrong. Germline V gene data show CDR1 as MDHEN and CDR2 as SYDVKM. The CDR3 loop spans 12 amino acids.

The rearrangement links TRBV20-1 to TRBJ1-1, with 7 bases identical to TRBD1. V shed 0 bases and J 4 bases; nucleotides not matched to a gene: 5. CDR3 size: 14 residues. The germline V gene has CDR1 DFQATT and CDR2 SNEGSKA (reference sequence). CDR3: CSAREHRGRTEAFF. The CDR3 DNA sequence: TGCAGTGCTAGAGAGCACAGGGGACGCACTGAAGCTTTCTTT.

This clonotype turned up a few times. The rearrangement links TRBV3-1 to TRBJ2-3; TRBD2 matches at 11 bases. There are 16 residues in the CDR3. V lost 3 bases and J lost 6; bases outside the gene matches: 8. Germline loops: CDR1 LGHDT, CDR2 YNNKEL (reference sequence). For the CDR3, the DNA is TGTGCCAGCAGCCACCCGACTAGCGGGATGTTGGATACGCAGTATTTT. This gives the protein CASSHPTSGMLDTQYF.

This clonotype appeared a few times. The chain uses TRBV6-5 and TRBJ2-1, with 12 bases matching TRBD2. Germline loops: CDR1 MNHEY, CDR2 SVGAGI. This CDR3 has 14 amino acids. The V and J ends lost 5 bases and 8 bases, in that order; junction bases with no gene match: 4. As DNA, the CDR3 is TGTGCCAGCAGTCGGACTAGCGGGATAGATGAGCAGTTCTTC. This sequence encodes CASSRTSGIDEQFF.

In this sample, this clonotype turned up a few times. The CDR3 loop is CASSSGQGAEGYTF. CDR3 bases: TGTGCCAGCAGCTCCGGACAGGGGGCGGAAGGCTACACCTTC. V usage is TRBV5-4 and J usage is TRBJ1-2; 11 bases fit TRBD1. CDR1 is SGHNT and CDR2 is YYREEE in the germline V gene (reference sequence). The V gene end was trimmed by 3 bases and the J gene end by 8 bases; junction bases not matched to a gene: 6. There are 14 residues in the CDR3.

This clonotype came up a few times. CDR3 residues: CAWEGTQPYNEQFF. DNA of the CDR3: TGTGCCTGGGAGGGAACCCAGCCCTACAATGAGCAGTTCTTC. This chain links TRBV30 with TRBJ2-1; D might be TRBD2 (5 bases). V dropped 5 bases and J dropped 2 bases, with 13 bases sitting between them. Germline CDR1 reads GTSNPN; CDR2 reads SVGIG (reference sequence). The CDR3 covers 14 residues.

CDR3 protein: CASSLGGMGDTQYF. The DNA for the CDR3 is TGTGCCAGCAGTTTAGGTGGGATGGGAGATACGCAGTATTTT. V usage is TRBV28 and J usage is TRBJ2-3, with unresolved D. The CDR3 is 14 residues long. With 2 bases removed from V and 5 bases from J, the gap between germline ends came to 11 bases. In germline, CDR1 is MDHEN, CDR2 SYDVKM.